The T cell receptor (beta chain) described here comes from a study of blood T cell repertoires in COVID-19. For the study at large: Spain, Italy and the United States supplied samples that represented acute and convalescent COVID-19.

Everyone who took part was roughly 18 to 89 years old, and they came from over 20 US areas. Recovered status in Cohort 3 required two negative PCRs, clearance, or symptom resolution. This CDR3 region has 17 residues. Germline values: CDR1 MDHEN, CDR2 SYDVKM. V lost 5 bases, J lost 2 bases, and 19 bases lay in between. The authors' processing: Cell counts per sample came from amplifying reference gene primers. Sequenced by immunoSEQ multiplex PCR; TCRdb stores in-frame clones only, minus some. V, J and clone size are those of that table, while D and trimming were read from the DNA. The table has about 170,000 clones, about four fifths seen once; the top ten hold roughly 12%.

The rearrangement links TRBV28 to TRBJ1-5; D might be TRBD1 (6 bases). The TCR sequence derives from a man between 50 and 59 years old who had recovered from COVID-19. The specimen sequenced was PBMCs or T cells enriched from blood (not recorded which). The CDR3 protein is CASSPSRGGARNQPQHF. Written as DNA, the CDR3 is TGTGCCAGCAGTCCCTCGCGTGGGGGGGCGCGCAATCAGCCCCAGCATTTT.